The clone carrying this TCR beta chain has a single count. Its matching antigen is unknown. The sample holds other DNA sequences that translate to the same CDR3. Germline CDR1 and CDR2: MNHEY and SVGAGI. The CDR3 has 13 amino acids. V was shortened by 0 bases and J by 4 bases, with 6 bases between the two germline ends. TCRdb's copy holds only in-frame clones and misses some; the assay was immunoSEQ multiplex PCR. The profile covers 71,000 or so clones, with about 93% appearing a single time and less than 8% taken by the ten largest. This sample is part of a study of OX40 agonist ivuxolimab in advanced cancers. The study's findings and limits: CD4+ and CD8+ blood T cells expanded clonally by week 6 at 0.1 to 3.0 mg/kg.

Any history of autoimmune disease or systemic immunosuppression disqualified patients. The chain has TRBV6-5 and TRBJ1-1; tentatively, D is TRBD1 (6 bases). This TCR was recovered from an adult with an advanced solid tumor such as melanoma, head and neck, liver or kidney cancer. The sample in question was CD4+ or CD8+ T cells sorted from blood, obtained in a trial of the OX40 agonist ivuxolimab. The CDR3 loop reads CASSYSRGTEAFF. CDR3 coding DNA: TGTGCCAGCAGTTACTCCAGGGGCACTGAAGCTTTCTTT.